Listed below are T cell receptor beta chains from one sample, sequenced in a study of cytomegalovirus exposure and HLA in healthy donors. Sequencing was performed with immunoSEQ multiplex PCR; in TCRdb, only in-frame clones are kept and a portion is missing. The sample carries fewer than 250,000 clones, about three quarters recorded once. Sequenced input: PBMCs. These receptors were obtained from a woman aged 40-49 years in good health and CMV-seronegative. CDR3s include the opening cysteine and the closing phenylalanine or tryptophan. D genes are given only for firm matches. Rows give clone size only sometimes, using once, few, many, or a class for an expanded clone.

>.|TRBV7-3|TRBJ2-5|.
CASSPGQFPQETQYF
TGTGCCAGCAGCCCAGGACAGTTTCCCCAAGAGACCCAGTACTTC
>TRBD2|TRBV19|TRBJ2-1|.
CASSIGVAGGNIYNEQFF
TGTGCCAGTAGTATAGGGGTAGCGGGAGGCAATATCTACAATGAGCAGTTCTTC
>.|TRBV6-1|TRBJ1-2|.
CASQGNNYGYTF
TGTGCCAGCCAGGGGAATAACTATGGCTACACCTTC
>TRBD1|TRBV5-1|TRBJ2-3|once
CASSPRTGEGDTQYF
TGCGCCAGCAGCCCCCGGACAGGGGAGGGCGATACGCAGTATTTT
>TRBD2|TRBV7-3|TRBJ2-1|.
CASRRSGSSYNEQFF
TGTGCCAGCAGACGAAGCGGGAGCTCCTACAATGAGCAGTTCTTC
>.|TRBV19|TRBJ2-7|.
CASRQVDIEQYF
TGTGCCAGTCGACAGGTGGACATCGAGCAGTACTTC
>TRBD1|TRBV7-2|TRBJ1-3|.
CASIGTVSGNTIYF
TGTGCCAGCATAGGGACAGTCTCTGGAAACACCATATATTTT
>TRBD1|TRBV5-5|TRBJ1-4|.
CASSHDRAPREKLFF
TGTGCCAGCAGCCACGACAGGGCGCCTCGGGAAAAACTGTTTTTT
>TRBD1|TRBV27|TRBJ1-2|.
CASSFSRGDNYGYTF
TGTGCCAGCAGTTTCTCCAGGGGGGACAACTATGGCTACACCTTC
>.|TRBV19|TRBJ2-1|.
CASSSGPYNEQFF
TGTGCCAGTAGTAGCGGCCCCTACAATGAGCAGTTCTTC
>TRBD1|TRBV27|TRBJ2-7|.
CASSLSMGQGLPYEQYF
TGTGCCAGCAGTTTATCGATGGGACAGGGGCTGCCCTACGAGCAGTACTTC
>.|TRBV6-5|TRBJ1-2|.
CAGRPTGFGYGYTF
TGTGCCGGCAGGCCTACAGGGTTTGGGTATGGCTACACCTTC
>TRBD1|TRBV10-3|TRBJ1-1|.
CAISVSKTGQPNTEAFF
TGTGCCATCAGTGTTTCCAAGACGGGACAGCCTAACACTGAAGCTTTCTTT
>TRBD1|TRBV15|TRBJ1-2|.
CATRDRGDYGYTF
TGTGCCACCCGGGACAGGGGCGACTATGGCTACACCTTC
>TRBD1|TRBV5-5|TRBJ1-4|.
CASSEPTGNLGKLFF
TGTGCCAGCAGCGAACCGACAGGGAATCTTGGAAAACTGTTTTTT
>TRBD1|TRBV9|TRBJ2-5|.
CASSLSPGRGQETQYF
TGTGCCAGCAGCCTCTCCCCGGGCAGGGGACAGGAGACCCAGTACTTC
>.|TRBV7-3|TRBJ2-6|.
CASSSPLSSGANVLTF
TGTGCCAGCAGCAGTCCTTTGAGCTCTGGGGCCAACGTCCTGACTTTC
>.|TRBV13|TRBJ1-2|once
CASSPVPPQGIDGYTF
TGTGCCAGCAGCCCGGTACCGCCGCAGGGGATAGATGGCTACACCTTC
>TRBD2|TRBV5-1|TRBJ2-7|.
CASSLVNPSGRAGYEQYF
TGCGCCAGCAGCTTGGTTAATCCTAGCGGGAGGGCCGGGTACGAGCAGTACTTC
>TRBD2|TRBV9|TRBJ2-1|once
CASSVGPSGSSNEQFF
TGTGCCAGCAGCGTAGGGCCTAGCGGGAGTTCGAATGAGCAGTTCTTC
>TRBD2|TRBV10-3|TRBJ2-2|.
CAITGAGGGTGELFF
TGTGCCATCACTGGAGCGGGAGGAGGGACCGGGGAGCTGTTTTTT
>.|TRBV2|TRBJ2-7|.
CASKGYRLYEQYF
TGTGCCAGCAAGGGCTACAGGCTGTACGAGCAGTACTTC
>.|TRBV29-1|TRBJ1-2|.
CSVEEWQADGYTF
TGCAGCGTTGAAGAGTGGCAGGCTGATGGCTACACCTTC
>.|TRBV29-1|TRBJ1-1|once
CSVDPDGRNTEAFF
TGCAGCGTTGACCCGGACGGGAGGAACACTGAAGCTTTCTTT
>TRBD2|TRBV2|TRBJ2-7|.
CASSEQASGGYEQYF
TGTGCCAGCAGTGAACAGGCATCGGGAGGCTACGAGCAGTACTTC
>.|TRBV5-5|TRBJ1-5|.
CASSFQGTQPQHF
TGTGCCAGCAGTTTCCAGGGGACTCAGCCCCAGCATTTT
>.|TRBV5-4|TRBJ2-2|.
CASSLSSPANTGELFF
TGTGCCAGCAGCTTGAGTAGCCCAGCGAACACCGGGGAGCTGTTTTTT
>TRBD1|TRBV4-3|TRBJ1-1|.
CASRSGGMNAEAFF
TGCGCCAGCAGATCAGGGGGTATGAACGCTGAAGCTTTCTTT
>.|TRBV6-5|TRBJ1-2|once
CASSYEQGRYGYTF
TGTGCCAGCAGTTACGAGCAGGGGCGATATGGCTACACCTTC
>TRBD1|TRBV9|TRBJ2-5|.
CASSAYRGAETQYF
TGTGCCAGCAGCGCCTACAGGGGTGCAGAGACCCAGTACTTC
>.|TRBV6-1|TRBJ1-2|.
CASSVQLAGYTF
TGTGCCAGCAGTGTCCAGTTGGCTGGCTACACCTTC
>.|TRBV29-1|TRBJ1-2|.
CSASAGDYGYTF
TGCAGCGCCAGCGCAGGGGACTATGGCTACACCTTC
>TRBD2|TRBV19|TRBJ2-3|.
CASRTSGRGTDTQYF
TGTGCCAGTAGAACTAGCGGGAGAGGCACAGATACGCAGTATTTT
>.|TRBV7-2|TRBJ1-3|.
CASSLGGSGNTIYF
TGTGCCAGCAGCTTAGGAGGGTCTGGAAACACCATATATTTT
>TRBD2|TRBV7-6|TRBJ2-1|.
CASSPRLAGEQFF
TGTGCCAGCAGCCCTCGACTAGCGGGTGAGCAGTTCTTC
>.|TRBV11-2|TRBJ1-1|.
CASSEGGGWTEAFF
TGTGCCAGCAGCGAGGGGGGAGGGTGGACTGAAGCTTTCTTT
>TRBD1|TRBV7-9|TRBJ1-4|.
CASSLTGGNEKLFF
TGTGCCAGCAGTTTGACAGGGGGCAATGAAAAACTGTTTTTT
>.|TRBV9|TRBJ1-3|.
CASSTSVADTIYF
TGTGCCAGCAGCACATCCGTAGCGGACACCATATATTTT
>TRBD2|TRBV2|TRBJ2-7|few
CASGGTSQQYF
TGTGCCAGCGGAGGGACTAGCCAGCAGTACTTC
>TRBD1|TRBV4-2|TRBJ1-3|.
CASSHQGRTGVSGNTIYF
TGTGCCAGCAGCCACCAGGGGCGAACAGGGGTATCTGGAAACACCATATATTTT